The clone carrying this TCR beta chain was observed a few times. This sample is part of a study of blood T cell repertoires in COVID-19. Assay used: immunoSEQ multiplex PCR; TCRdb lists only in-frame clones, some missing. The sample includes approximately 150,000 clones, over 75% seen only once; the top ten take 1.7%. Germline V gives CDR1 MGHRA, CDR2 YSYEKL. The CDR3 totals 15 residues. The V gene lost 1 base and the J gene lost 3 bases, with 12 bases spanning the gap. The chain links TRBV4-1 to TRBJ1-1; D ambiguous. The TCR was taken from a woman in her fifties or sixties with acute or convalescent COVID-19. Sequenced: peripheral blood. The CDR3 region is CASSQVGLGDTEAFF. The CDR3 region has the DNA TGCGCCAGCAGCCAAGTCGGGCTGGGAGACACTGAAGCTTTCTTT.